The clone carrying this TCR beta chain came up once. These data belong to a study of PD-1 blockade in classical Hodgkin lymphoma. Sequencing used immunoSEQ multiplex PCR; TCRdb keeps in-frame clones, though not all of them. The data hold some 21,000 clones, with around 77% observed a single time. All the patients suffered relapse after autologous stem cell transplantation, and brentuximab vedotin exposure differed. The sample was peripheral blood mononuclear cells (PBMCs), taken before the second cycle of nivolumab. This receptor was taken from a human donor with classical Hodgkin lymphoma.

The CDR3: CASSLGTGRTDTQYF. In DNA, the CDR3 is TGTGCCAGCAGTCTCGGGACAGGGAGGACAGATACGCAGTATTTT. This chain connects TRBV6-5 to TRBJ2-3; 9 nucleotides agree with TRBD1. Germline assignment: CDR1 MNHEY and CDR2 SVGAGI. V shed 5 bases and J 3 bases; nucleotides not matched to a gene: 6. CDR3 length: 15 residues.